This T cell receptor (beta chain) was captured by sequencing in a study of blood T cell repertoires in COVID-19 (dated by TCRdb to about 2020). For the study in its entirety: Samples covering the acute and convalescent phases of COVID-19 were provided by collaborators in the United States, Italy and Spain. The dataset comprised deeply sampled blood TCRbeta repertoires from subjects exposed to, actively infected with, or recovered from COVID-19. Samples came from the ongoing ImmuneRACE study (first 160 participants) plus 1,254 subjects from 6 global collaborators. The repertoires were released in a freely available public database intended as a resource for research on the immune response to SARS-CoV-2. HLA class I and class II types, where available, came from metadata supplied by the sample provider rather than from assay-based typing. The prospective study material was composed of cDNA or gDNA derived from T cells, B-cell-depleted T cells, or PBMCs. Sample metadata almost always included a de-identified subject ID, COVID-19 status, age in years and sex.

The germline V and J ends show losses of 6 bases and 2 bases respectively, and no gene match explains 7 bases of the junction. The CDR3 contains 15 residues, cysteine and phenylalanine counted. Only the CDR3 DNA is retained, 45 bases long and in frame from the first base. CDR1 and CDR2, per the germline V gene (reference sequence), are LNHDA and SQIVND. The immunoSEQ Assay, a bias-controlled multiplex PCR, was used to amplify TCRbeta CDR3 regions from genomic DNA. In the original analysis: The number of nucleated cells in each sample was estimated from the amplification of reference gene primers within the assay. Sequence reads were collapsed and filtered to measure the absolute abundance of every unique TCRbeta CDR3 rearrangement. For each sample, productive Simpson clonality was calculated as the square root of Simpson's diversity index across productive rearrangements. TCRdb mirrors the immuneACCESS table, restricted to in-frame sequences. Some clones are absent from its copies; in checked studies, under half trace to an unresolved V gene, and the reason for the others is unknown. That table gives V, J and clone size, and the DNA gave D and trimming. Here the sample has roughly 130,000 clones; roughly 80% occur a single time. More than 1.5% of the sample rests with the top ten.

Each collaborating institution followed its own protocols to collect whole blood in K2EDTA tubes. For TCRbeta analysis, collaborators shipped samples in one of three forms: frozen whole blood, isolated PBMCs, or DNA extracted from either of those sample types. For this clone: Its target antigen remains unknown. There are no base qualities to consult, and no much larger clone falls within one base.

Points the paper makes about the study in general: Clinical and demographic metadata were provided uncurated, with the amount varying by source and participant.

The sequenced sample consisted of peripheral blood. This TCR was recovered from a man aged 70-80 years with acute or convalescent COVID-19. The chain is assembled from TRBV19 and TRBJ2-5, with 9 bases aligning to TRBD1. The CDR3 amino acid sequence is: CASSLLTGGQETQYF. The nucleotide sequence reads as follows: TGTGCCAGTAGCCTTTTGACAGGGGGGCAAGAGACCCAGTACTTC.